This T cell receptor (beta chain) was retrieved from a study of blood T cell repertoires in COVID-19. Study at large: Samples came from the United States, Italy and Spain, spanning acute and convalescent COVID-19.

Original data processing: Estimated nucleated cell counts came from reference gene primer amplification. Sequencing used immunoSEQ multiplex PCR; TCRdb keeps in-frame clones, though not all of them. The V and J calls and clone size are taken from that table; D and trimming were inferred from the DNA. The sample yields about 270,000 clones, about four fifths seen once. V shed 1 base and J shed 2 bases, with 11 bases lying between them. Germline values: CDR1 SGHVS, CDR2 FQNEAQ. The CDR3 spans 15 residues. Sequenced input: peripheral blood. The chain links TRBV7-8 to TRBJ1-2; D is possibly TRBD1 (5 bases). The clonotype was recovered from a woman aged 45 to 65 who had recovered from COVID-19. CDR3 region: CASSLEGRGNYGYTF. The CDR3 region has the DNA TGTGCCAGCAGCTTAGAGGGGAGGGGAAACTATGGCTACACCTTC.